This T cell receptor beta chain is from a study of blood T cell repertoires in COVID-19. In the study overall: The cDNA or gDNA used as material had been derived from T cells, B-cell-depleted T cells, or PBMCs.

The CDR3 is 13 residues long. Germline assignment: CDR1 SGHAT and CDR2 FQNNGV. J was trimmed by 3 bases and V by 6 bases; bases with no gene match: 4. TCRdb keeps only in-frame clones here, not all; method: immunoSEQ multiplex PCR. Seen here are roughly 180,000 clones, roughly 84% observed once, and the top ten hold around 5%. The sequenced material came from peripheral blood. This sequence joins TRBV11-2 and TRBJ1-2; 7 bases are shared with TRBD1. The receptor was isolated from a woman in her fifties or sixties with COVID-19, enrolled during active disease. This CDR3 is CASRPTGDYGYTF. Here the CDR3 DNA reads TGTGCCAGCAGGCCTACAGGGGACTATGGCTACACCTTC. Drawing the rest from reference TRBV11-2 and TRBJ1-2, the complete variable domain is EAGVAQSPRYKIIEKRQSVAFWCNPISGHATLYWYQQILGQGPKLLIQFQNNGVVDDSQLPKDRFSAERLKGVDSTLKIQPAKLEDSAVYLCASRPTGDYGYTFGSGTRLTVV.